Given below is one T cell receptor beta chain in context. This clonotype showed up many times. Its antigen remains undetermined. Base qualities were left out, and no much larger clone turns up one base away. The data belong to a study of T cells in Graves' hyperthyroidism and ophthalmopathy (dated by TCRdb to between 2018 and 2020). With respect to the entire study: Peripheral blood samples were taken at the time of initial diagnosis, prior to any treatment. To identify distinguishing TCR V-J signatures, a discovery cohort of roughly 100 patients was used, comprising 43 with Graves' ophthalmopathy and around 60 with stable Graves' hyperthyroidism. In over five Graves' hyperthyroidism patients, the study also compared T-cell repertoires from thyroid tissue with T-cell repertoires from blood. An independent validation cohort of about 19 hyperthyroidism patients and about 15 patients who later progressed to ophthalmopathy tested prospective prediction of ophthalmopathy. The roughly 100 discovery patients were randomly divided into training and test sets at a 7:3 ratio. Once sampling was done, hyperthyroidism patients were given methimazole at a starting dose of 30 mg daily, whereas ophthalmopathy patients were given high-dose intravenous methylprednisolone. The paper reports TCR Vbeta CDR3 sequencing of about 140 peripheral blood samples: 43 ophthalmopathy, over 70 hyperthyroidism and around 17 progressor patients. Beyond this particular receptor, the publication reports: During validation, the model predicted progression to ophthalmopathy a median of about 6.5 months ahead of onset, with around 70% sensitivity and around 72% specificity. In cross-validation, a model built on a 13 V-J signature told ophthalmopathy apart from stable hyperthyroidism with approximately 90% sensitivity and around 81% specificity, and in testing the same model reached 80%/75%. No statistical method was used to fix the sample size in advance, and group allocation was not hidden from the investigators. Blood samples also contained most of the expanded thyroid clonotypes (frequency above 0.001), which suggests that blood repertoires may reflect thyroid immune responses.

In the ophthalmopathy patients, disease was moderately to severely active, with a Clinical Activity Score of 3 or more, a NOSPECS grade of 4 or more, and a duration of less than 3 months. The study excluded patients with uncontrolled infections, other autoimmune diseases, pregnancy or lactation. Diagnoses relied on clinical symptoms, serum thyroxine and TRAb, thyroid ultrasound and orbital computed tomography. Ficoll-Paque density gradient centrifugation was used to isolate PBMCs from approximately 10 ml of fresh peripheral blood. Total RNA was extracted with Trizol reagent, and quality was checked on an Agilent 2100 Bioanalyzer. The TCR beta CDR3 regions were amplified from RNA transcripts. For the first round of RT-PCR on the TCR CDR3, the HTBI primer set was used together with the Qiagen OneStep RT-PCR kit. A second multiplex PCR round built the libraries, followed by size selection and purification. Sequencing of the libraries was done on an Illumina HiSeq2000 using paired-end 100 bp reads. The study's own analysis went as follows. SOAPnuke was used to process the raw data, removing reads that contained adapters or uncalled bases, had a mean Phred below 15, or lacked an exact match to the constant primer or identifier. High-quality paired reads were merged using COPE v1.2.5, and each unique nucleotide sequence was defined as a clonotype. Clonotypes were aligned to IMGT TRBV, TRBD and TRBJ reference segments using MiTCR v1.1. Analysis was restricted to V-J combinations with a frequency above 0.0001, which covered about 99% of repertoires. A TCS score was defined as the ratio between F50 (clonal expansion) and ExV (chaos), using BLOSUM62-based TCRdist between CDR3 peptides within each V-J. Welch's t-statistics and random forest reduced 500 to 550 V-J features to about 12, which were used in a naive Bayes classifier (R e1071). TCRdb handled the public reads itself, with Q25 trimming in fastp and clone calling in MiXCR, and kept productive beta chains. Identical CDR3 protein sequences are pooled into one entry, listed with their most common genes and DNA. The V and J calls and clone size are TCRdb's, not the authors'. Present in this sample are roughly 240,000 distinct CDR3 sequences, roughly 17% of which were seen just once. Together, the top ten hold around 30% of the sample.

From a lookup of the germline V gene, CDR1 and CDR2 are SGHNT and YENEEA. V is pared back by 5 bases and J by 2 bases, with 15 bases lying between the germline termini. The CDR3 sequence holds 15 residues, the cysteine and phenylalanine included. Only the CDR3 DNA stays, 45 bases, in frame from base 1. The receptor chain draws on TRBV11-3 and TRBJ1-1; the D gene cannot be resolved reliably. The source of this sequence is a woman between 18 and 29 years old with Graves' ophthalmopathy. The specimen sequenced was blood. The DNA is TGTGCCAGCAGCCTACCAACAGAGAGTAACACTGAAGCTTTCTTT. Its product reads: CASSLPTESNTEAFF.